These T cell receptor beta chains were read from a single sample in a study of early T cells in non-severe SARS-CoV-2 infection. TCRdb itself ran the 5' RACE reads through MiXCR, one entry per CDR3 protein. The profile shows around 77,000 distinct CDR3 sequences, roughly a tenth of them singletons. The sample here was whole blood, taken at baseline. The receptors were gathered from an adult who was a healthcare worker with PCR-confirmed SARS-CoV-2 infection or an uninfected control (not recorded which). The CDR3 runs from the conserved cysteine through the conserved F or W. The D gene is left open where the match is weak. Size is omitted from some rows. Given values are once, few, many or a class for expanded clones.

v_call,clone_size,j_call,d_call,cdr3_nt,cdr3_aa
TRBV7-6,few,TRBJ2-7,NA,TGTGCCAGCAGCCCTCGCCGGCAGGGCTACGAGCAGTACTTC,CASSPRRQGYEQYF
TRBV29-1,few,TRBJ2-3,TRBD1,TGCAGCGTTGCAGGGGGAGACACAGATACGCAGTATTTT,CSVAGGDTDTQYF
TRBV19,many,TRBJ2-3,TRBD2,TGTGCCAGTAGGTCTAGCGGGGGCTCAGATACGCAGTATTTT,CASRSSGGSDTQYF
TRBV5-6,few,TRBJ1-5,NA,TGTGCCAGCAGTTTAGGGGTTCAGGGTTGGCAGCCCCAGCATTTT,CASSLGVQGWQPQHF
TRBV6-1,many,TRBJ1-4,NA,TGTGCCAGCAGTGAAGGAGGTACTAATGAAAAACTGTTTTTT,CASSEGGTNEKLFF
TRBV7-9,many,TRBJ2-7,NA,TGTGCCAGCAGGGAATCGCGGTACGAGCAGTACTTC,CASRESRYEQYF
TRBV5-1,few,TRBJ1-6,TRBD1,TGCGCCAGCAGTTTGGCCGGGACAGCAGATTCACCCCTCCACTTT,CASSLAGTADSPLHF
TRBV19,many,TRBJ1-6,TRBD1,TGTGCCAGTAGTATCGCCCTGGGACAGGGGAATTCACCCCTCCACTTT,CASSIALGQGNSPLHF
TRBV11-3,few,TRBJ1-4,NA,TGTGCCAGCAGCCCACCGGGAACTAATGAAAAACTGTTTTTT,CASSPPGTNEKLFF
TRBV19,NA,TRBJ2-2,NA,TGTGCCACCACTCCGGGCCCGGGCAACACCGGGGAGCTGTTTTTT,CATTPGPGNTGELFF
TRBV7-8,many,TRBJ2-7,NA,TGTGCCAGCAGCCCGTCGCAGGACTACGAGCAGTACTTC,CASSPSQDYEQYF
TRBV2,few,TRBJ2-3,TRBD2,TGTGCCAGCAGCCGGGAGGCCAGGGATACGCAGTATTTT,CASSREARDTQYF
TRBV6-5,few,TRBJ2-1,TRBD1,TGTGCCAGCAGTTACTCTGGACAGGGGGCGGTCAATGAGCAGTTCTTC,CASSYSGQGAVNEQFF
TRBV7-9,few,TRBJ1-5,NA,TGTGCCAGCAGCTTAGGTGGAGGATATCAGCCCCAGCATTTT,CASSLGGGYQPQHF
TRBV12-3/TRBV12-4,many,TRBJ1-1,NA,TGTGCCAGCAGTTTACTAGGGCTGAACACTGAAGCTTTCTTT,CASSLLGLNTEAFF
TRBV5-1,many,TRBJ1-1,NA,TGCGCCAGCAGCCCCAACGGACCCCCTGAAGCTTTCTTT,CASSPNGPPEAFF